The text below deals with one TCR beta chain. The target antigen is unknown. These data originate in a study of OX40 agonist ivuxolimab in advanced cancers. Trimming cost V 2 bases and J 2 bases, with 13 bases left between them. This CDR3 comprises 15 residues. Germline assignment: CDR1 SGHNT and CDR2 YENEEA. The protocol was immunoSEQ multiplex PCR, while the TCRdb copy is restricted to in-frame clones and leaves out a portion. The repertoire includes 70,000 or so clones, around 90% of them detected once, and roughly 2% sits in the top ten. Study findings and constraints: CD4+ and CD8+ blood T cells expanded clonally by week 6 at 0.1 to 3.0 mg/kg.

Sequences were derived from CD4+ or CD8+ T cells sorted from blood, sampled in a trial of the OX40 agonist ivuxolimab. The source is an adult with an advanced solid tumor such as melanoma, head and neck, liver or kidney cancer. The V call is TRBV11-3, the J call TRBJ2-7, with D tentatively TRBD1 or TRBD2 (5 bases each). The CDR3 DNA is TGTGCCAGCAGCTTACGAGGGGATGACCCCTACGAGCAGTACTTC. Its translation: CASSLRGDDPYEQYF.